The 28 T cell receptor beta chains presented below share a single source sample, sequenced in a study of T cell responses to AZD1222 COVID-19 vaccine. The table came from immunoSEQ multiplex PCR; TCRdb's copy has only in-frame clones and leaves some out. The profile shows tens of thousands of clones, about 87% of them singletons. This specimen consisted of peripheral blood, obtained 28 days after the second dose of the MenACWY control vaccine. Receptor source: an adult who received the MenACWY meningococcal vaccine as a control.

This chain joins TRBV19 and TRBJ1-5, with D possibly being TRBD1 (6 bases). The CDR3 is 15 amino acids. CDR1 LNHDA and CDR2 SQIVND come from the germline V gene (reference sequence). Trimming cost V 5 bases and J 4 bases, with 15 bases left between them. The CDR3 DNA is TGTGCCAGTAGTCGAGACAGGTTTGGAAATCAGCCCCAGCATTTT. It is translated as CASSRDRFGNQPQHF.

The V call is TRBV7-9, the J call TRBJ1-2; D is perhaps TRBD1 (5 bases). The CDR3 totals 16 residues. V gave up 1 base and J gave up 3 bases, with 15 bases separating them. Germline CDR1 and CDR2: SEHNR and FQNEAQ (reference sequence). CDR3 in DNA: TGTGCCAGCAGCTTAGACCTGTCGGGGGTCGACTATGGCTACACCTTC. Its translation is CASSLDLSGVDYGYTF.

The chain combines TRBV6-4 with TRBJ2-3; D possibly corresponds to TRBD2 (5 bases). The CDR3 contains 13 residues. CDR1 and CDR2 (germline): MRHNA, SNTAGT. Trimming removed 5 bases at V and 4 bases at J, with 10 bases between. The CDR3, as DNA: TGTGCCAGCAGTAGAAAGGGAGCAGATACGCAGTATTTT. Translated, it gives CASSRKGADTQYF.

This sequence joins TRBV3-1 (or the pseudogene TRBV3-2) and TRBJ1-3, with no clear D. The CDR3 sequence is 15 residues long. V gave up 4 bases and J gave up 1 base, with 11 bases separating them. Germline CDR1 and CDR2: LGHDT and YNNKEL (reference sequence). The CDR3 bases are TGTGCCAGCAGCCGACCGCTTTGGTCTGGAAACACCATATATTTT. It codes for CASSRPLWSGNTIYF.

The V call is TRBV28, the J call TRBJ2-7; D may correspond to TRBD1 or TRBD2 (6 bases each). The CDR3 is 16 residues long. The V gene lost 5 bases and the J gene lost 2 bases, with 19 bases spanning the gap. In germline, CDR1 is MDHEN, CDR2 SYDVKM. The CDR3 protein is CASSTNRAWGAYEQYF. As DNA, the CDR3 is TGTGCCAGCAGTACCAACAGGGCCTGGGGGGCCTACGAGCAGTACTTC. Supplemented by reference TRBV28 and TRBJ2-7, the full variable domain reads DVKVTQSSRYLVKRTGEKVFLECVQDMDHENMFWYRQDPGLGLRLIYFSYDVKMKEKGDIPEGYSVSREKKERFSLILESASTNQTSMYLCASSTNRAWGAYEQYFGPGTRLTVT.

This chain links TRBV7-9 with TRBJ1-3; D is possibly TRBD1 (5 bases). V gave up 5 bases and J gave up 0 bases, with 11 bases separating them. Germline V gene lookup returns CDR1 SEHNR and CDR2 FQNEAQ (reference sequence). CDR3 length: 15 amino acids. The CDR3 DNA sequence: TGTGCCAGCAGCCCAATCACAGGCTCTGGAAACACCATATATTTT. Its protein product is CASSPITGSGNTIYF.

This chain joins TRBV3-1 (or the pseudogene TRBV3-2) and TRBJ2-1; D is uncertain. The CDR3 has 14 amino acids. The germline V and J ends were trimmed by 8 bases and 0 bases, with 11 bases remaining between them. Germline CDR1 reads LGHDT; CDR2 reads YNNKEL (reference sequence). CDR3 nucleotides: TGTGCCAGCCGCGGATGGGACTCCTACAATGAGCAGTTCTTC. It encodes CASRGWDSYNEQFF.

This chain joins TRBV7-8 and TRBJ2-3; D is unclear. Germline V gene sequence: CDR1 SGHVS, CDR2 FQNEAQ. Trimming left V 5 bases short and J 0 bases short, with 12 bases between. There are 15 residues in the CDR3. This chain's CDR3 is CASSPNLLSTDTQYF. The DNA of the CDR3 is TGTGCCAGCAGCCCGAACCTCCTTAGCACAGATACGCAGTATTTT.

The rearrangement joins TRBV21-1 to TRBJ1-5. TRBV21-1 is assigned pseudogene status. The CDR3 consists of 20 residues. CDR3 in amino acids: CASSKVWDTRPGGSNQPQHF. DNA for the CDR3: TGTGCCAGCAGCAAAGTGTGGGACACACGCCCTGGAGGGAGCAATCAGCCCCAGCATTTT.

The chain couples TRBV30 to TRBJ2-6; D not certain. The germline V and J ends were trimmed by 0 bases and 0 bases, with 18 bases remaining between them. The CDR3 is made up of 19 amino acids. Germline values: CDR1 GTSNPN, CDR2 SVGIG (reference sequence). CDR3 residues: CAWSVYSLKMSSGANVLTF. Here the CDR3 DNA reads TGTGCCTGGAGTGTGTACAGCCTAAAAATGAGCTCTGGGGCCAACGTCCTGACTTTC.

The J gene is TRBJ2-1, the V gene TRBV7-9; the D is unclear. This CDR3 spans 13 amino acids. V lost 5 bases, J lost 6 bases, and 11 bases lay in between. The V gene's germline CDR1 is SEHNR and CDR2 FQNEAQ (reference sequence). For the CDR3, the DNA is TGTGCCAGCAGCCGATCCCCGGCCAATGAGCAGTTCTTC. Protein product: CASSRSPANEQFF.

This clone was recorded once. The genes are TRBV3-1 (or the pseudogene TRBV3-2) and TRBJ2-7; D may be TRBD1 (6 bases). Deletions cut 6 bases from V and 3 bases from J, with 9 bases between. The length of the CDR3 is 12 residues. Germline CDR1 and CDR2: LGHDT and YNNKEL (reference sequence). In DNA, the CDR3 is TGTGCCAGCAGACGGGACAACTACGAGCAGTACTTC. As protein: CASRRDNYEQYF.

V gene TRBV7-2 combines with J gene TRBJ2-7; 7 bases match TRBD1. The V and J ends lost 4 bases and 3 bases, in that order; junction bases with no gene match: 9. The CDR3 contains 15 residues. Germline V gives CDR1 SGHTA, CDR2 FQGNSA. CDR3 residues: CASSSMTGLGYEQYF. CDR3 bases: TGTGCCAGCAGCTCCATGACAGGGTTGGGCTACGAGCAGTACTTC.

This rearrangement joins TRBV18 to TRBJ2-3, with D unclear. Germline assignment: CDR1 KGHSH and CDR2 LQKENI. The CDR3 loop spans 17 amino acids. The V gene lost 3 bases and the J gene lost 0 bases, with 16 bases spanning the gap. The CDR3 coding sequence is TGTGCCAGCTCACCGGATGAAAGGCTGACTAGCACAGATACGCAGTATTTT. Translation gives CASSPDERLTSTDTQYF.

The chain joins TRBV5-4 to TRBJ1-1; a weak D match, TRBD1 (6 bases). V gave up 4 bases and J gave up 1 base, with 11 bases separating them. Looked up from germline, CDR1 is SGHNT and CDR2 is YYREEE (reference sequence). The CDR3 spans 14 residues. CDR3 sequence: CASSHPDRNTEAFF. CDR3 sequence (DNA): TGTGCCAGCAGCCATCCGGACAGGAACACTGAAGCTTTCTTT.

This chain joins TRBV2 and TRBJ2-3, with TRBD1 matching over 9 bases. With V trimmed by 5 bases and J by 0 bases, 6 bases remained unmatched. Germline lookup yields CDR1 SNHLY and CDR2 FYNNEI. The CDR3 loop spans 16 amino acids. CDR3 nucleotides: TGTGCCAGCAGTCTGACAGGGGGACCCAGCACAGATACGCAGTATTTT. Encoded protein: CASSLTGGPSTDTQYF. The full variable domain, its missing parts supplied by reference TRBV2 and TRBJ2-3, is EPEVTQTPSHQVTQMGQEVILRCVPISNHLYFYWYRQILGQKVEFLVSFYNNEISEKSEIFDDQFSVERPDGSNFTLKIRSTKLEDSAMYFCASSLTGGPSTDTQYFGPGTRLTVL.

The chain is built from TRBV5-4 and TRBJ2-5, with TRBD1 identical over 8 bases. Losses at the gene ends were 3 bases for V and 4 bases for J; bases not matched to a gene: 2. The CDR3 has 13 residues. CDR1 is SGHNT, CDR2 YYREEE, per germline (reference sequence). CDR3 amino acids: CASSWTGTETQYF. The CDR3 nucleotides are TGTGCCAGCAGCTGGACAGGGACAGAGACCCAGTACTTC. Filled out from reference TRBV5-4 and TRBJ2-5, the complete variable domain reads ETGVTQSPTHLIKTRGQQVTLRCSSQSGHNTVSWYQQALGQGPQFIFQYYREEENGRGNFPPRFSGLQFPNYSSELNVNALELDDSALYLCASSWTGTETQYFGPGTRLLVL.

The count of this clone is one. The J gene is TRBJ2-1, the V gene TRBV6-2 or TRBV6-3, with TRBD2 identical over 9 bases. Germline CDR1 MNHEY, CDR2 SVGEGT. CDR3 length: 15 amino acids. Germline trimming cut 5 bases from V and 0 bases from J; bases unmatched to any gene: 2. Here the CDR3 reads CASSAGGSSYNEQFF. CDR3 in DNA: TGTGCCAGCAGTGCGGGGGGGAGCTCCTACAATGAGCAGTTCTTC.

This clone was detected only once. The V call is TRBV4-1, the J call TRBJ1-1; a possible D gene is TRBD1 (5 bases). CDR3 length equals 14 residues. Looked up from germline, CDR1 is MGHRA and CDR2 is YSYEKL. Trimming cost V 5 bases and J 6 bases, with 16 bases left between them. The CDR3 nucleotides read TGCGCCAGCAGCTTAACACCGGGGGAGGCTGAAGCTTTCTTT. Translating it yields CASSLTPGEAEAFF.

CDR3 in DNA: TGTGCCAGCAGTGAATATCCGGCTGGCCGTGGAAACACCATATATTTT. It yields the protein CASSEYPAGRGNTIYF. The rearrangement links TRBV25-1 to TRBJ1-3, with D uncertain. V was trimmed by 0 bases and J by 3 bases, leaving 12 bases between them. Germline V CDR1 and CDR2: MGHDK, SYGVNS. This CDR3 is 16 amino acids long.

This clone was picked up one time. The J gene is TRBJ1-1, the V gene TRBV28; D ambiguous. This CDR3 has 12 amino acids. Per germline, CDR1 MDHEN and CDR2 SYDVKM. Trimming pared 7 bases from V and 1 base from J, leaving 7 bases between. The CDR3 sequence is CASKSSNTEAFF. CDR3 in DNA: TGTGCCAGCAAAAGTTCGAACACTGAAGCTTTCTTT.

The chain joins TRBV7-9 to TRBJ1-3, with unresolved D. Trimming took 5 bases from V and 4 from J, leaving 15 bases between them. This CDR3 contains 15 residues. CDR1 SEHNR and CDR2 FQNEAQ come from the germline V gene (reference sequence). The CDR3 DNA follows: TGTGCCAGCAGCCCCCACGGCGCCACCGGAAACACCATATATTTT. Residues: CASSPHGATGNTIYF.

The chain joins TRBV3-1 (or the pseudogene TRBV3-2) to TRBJ1-1; D unclear. Germline CDR1 and CDR2: LGHDT and YNNKEL (reference sequence). The CDR3 consists of 12 residues. The ends were cut back, 1 base at V and 9 bases at J, with 9 bases in the middle. For the CDR3, the DNA is TGTGCCAGCAGCCAAGTGGCAGGACAAGCTTTCTTT. Encoded protein: CASSQVAGQAFF.

The genes are TRBV3-1 (or the pseudogene TRBV3-2) and TRBJ2-7; D is perhaps TRBD1 (5 bases). Germline assignment: CDR1 LGHDT and CDR2 YNNKEL (reference sequence). This CDR3 is 17 amino acids long. V lost 1 base and J lost 1, with 17 bases in between. This CDR3 is CASSQAPLQGYSYEQYF. DNA of the CDR3: TGTGCCAGCAGCCAAGCGCCACTTCAGGGCTATTCCTACGAGCAGTACTTC.

This clone was recorded only once. This CDR3 is CASSLVGQGVNEQFF. Written as DNA, the CDR3 is TGTGCCAGCAGCTTAGTCGGACAGGGGGTCAATGAGCAGTTCTTC. The chain uses TRBV11-3 and TRBJ2-1; the match to TRBD1 covers 10 bases. Germline V lookup: CDR1 SGHNT, CDR2 YENEEA. The CDR3 extends over 15 amino acids. With 1 base clipped from V and 6 bases from J, the junction kept 3 bases outside the gene matches.

The chain links TRBV6-6 to TRBJ1-3, with D unresolved. V dropped 2 bases and J dropped 4 bases, with 12 bases sitting between them. The CDR3 sequence is 15 residues long. Germline CDR1 and CDR2: MNHNY and SVGAGI (reference sequence). The CDR3 nucleotides are TGTGCCAGCAGTTACCCGGGAACGATGGGAAACACCATATATTTT. Its translation: CASSYPGTMGNTIYF.

This chain links TRBV11-2 with TRBJ1-4; 7 nucleotides match TRBD1. This CDR3 has 17 residues. Trimming cost V 5 bases and J 4 bases; bases outside gene matches: 13. Germline V gives CDR1 SGHAT, CDR2 FQNNGV. Here the CDR3 reads CASSEDGTVGFNEKLFF. For the CDR3, the DNA is TGTGCCAGCAGCGAGGACGGGACAGTAGGTTTTAATGAAAAACTGTTTTTT.

The genes are TRBV29-1 and TRBJ1-2; no reliable D call. The V end lost 2 bases, the J end lost 4 bases, and 11 bases lay between the germline ends. The CDR3 has 13 residues. CDR1 SQVTM and CDR2 ANQGSEA come from the germline V gene. CDR3 nucleotides: TGCAGCGTTGAACGGGGAAATGGCTATGGCTACACCTTC. This codes for CSVERGNGYGYTF.